This T cell receptor beta chain was retrieved from a study of beta chain features in type 1 diabetes. Study results and limitations: Type 1 diabetes patients had TCRB CDR3s that were shorter (moderately but significantly so) in all four CD4+ subsets.

The authors reverse transcribed all of the isolated RNA, so sequencing captured expressed TCRB transcripts. Assay used: immunoSEQ multiplex PCR; TCRdb lists only in-frame clones, some missing. The table has about 250,000 clones, over 12% seen once. Every donor provided one heparinised blood draw, which averaged about 110 mL. A few counts support this clone. Its antigen is unknown. The source is a woman in her thirties or forties in good health. The specimen sequenced was naive CD4+ T cells from blood.

The CDR3 DNA reads TGCAGCGTTGGGGTCAGGGGGCGCTTCTATGGCTACACCTTC. This sequence encodes CSVGVRGRFYGYTF. V is TRBV29-1 and J is TRBJ1-2, with 8 bases lining up with TRBD1. CDR1 and CDR2 from the germline V gene are SQVTM and ANQGSEA. Trimming removed 4 bases from V and 4 bases from J; junction bases left unmatched: 8. The CDR3 loop spans 14 amino acids.